These 14 T cell receptor beta chains share one sample of origin, sequenced in a study of blood T cell repertoires in COVID-19. Produced via immunoSEQ multiplex PCR; TCRdb's table is partial and in-frame only. The repertoire holds tens of thousands of clones, with 70% to 90% as singletons. Specimen: peripheral blood. The receptors were sampled from a man aged 45 to 65 with active or convalescent COVID-19.

The chain uses TRBV4-2 and TRBJ1-1, with a tentative D call TRBD1 (6 bases). This CDR3 contains 13 residues. Trimming pared 4 bases from V and 3 bases from J, leaving 9 bases between. Germline CDR1 LGHNA, CDR2 YNFKEQ. CDR3 sequence: CASSPDSYTEAFF. CDR3 bases: TGTGCCAGCAGCCCGGACAGTTACACTGAAGCTTTCTTT.

The chain couples TRBV7-6 to TRBJ2-1; D might be TRBD2 (7 bases). The CDR3 sequence is 15 residues long. V dropped 3 bases and J dropped 8 bases, with 17 bases sitting between them. Germline V gene sequence: CDR1 SGHVS, CDR2 FNYEAQ. The CDR3 DNA is TGTGCCAGCAGCTTTGGGGGGGCCTATTCTCATGAGCAGTTCTTC. Its protein product is CASSFGGAYSHEQFF.

The chain combines TRBV12-5 with TRBJ2-2, with D possibly being TRBD1 (5 bases). The CDR3 is made up of 15 amino acids. The germline gives CDR1 LGHNT, CDR2 FRNRAP. V was shortened by 5 bases and J by 0 bases, with 10 bases between the two germline ends. The CDR3 DNA follows: TGTGCTAGTGGTGGGCAGGGCGCGAACACCGGGGAGCTGTTTTTT. Translation gives CASGGQGANTGELFF.

This clone was counted a few times. This chain links TRBV19 with TRBJ2-2; D uncertain. Germline V gives CDR1 LNHDA, CDR2 SQIVND (reference sequence). The CDR3 is made up of 13 amino acids. The V and J ends lost 6 bases and 0 bases respectively, with 5 bases between them. CDR3 coding DNA: TGTGCCAGTAGCCAGACGAACACCGGGGAGCTGTTTTTT. It codes for CASSQTNTGELFF.

This clone occurred once. The genes are TRBV27 and TRBJ2-7, with TRBD2 matching over 8 bases. V lost 5 bases and J lost 3; bases outside the gene matches: 15. The CDR3 runs to 17 residues. Germline V lookup: CDR1 MNHEY, CDR2 SMNVEV (reference sequence). The CDR3 loop is CASSGLAGPSPHYEQYF. In DNA form, the CDR3 reads TGTGCCAGCAGTGGGTTAGCGGGACCTAGCCCCCACTACGAGCAGTACTTC.

This sequence joins TRBV25-1 and TRBJ1-4; 8 bases are a match to TRBD1. The V and J ends lost 8 bases and 4 bases, in that order; junction bases with no gene match: 6. Germline V gene lookup returns CDR1 MGHDK and CDR2 SYGVNS. This CDR3 has 14 residues. CDR3 residues: CASRRGQDNEKLFF. CDR3 nucleotide sequence: TGTGCCAGCCGACGGGGACAGGATAATGAAAAACTGTTTTTT.

The rearrangement uses TRBV12-5 and TRBJ1-2; 10 positions agree with TRBD1. In germline, CDR1 is LGHNT, CDR2 FRNRAP. V lost 9 bases to trimming and J lost 4 bases; unmatched junction nucleotides: 11. This CDR3 contains 15 residues. CDR3: CASRKPGQGTYGYTF. The CDR3 DNA reads as TGTGCTAGCAGAAAACCGGGACAGGGGACCTATGGCTACACCTTC.

The V gene is TRBV19, the J gene TRBJ2-6; D possibly corresponds to TRBD1 (6 bases). Trimming shortened V by 2 bases and J by 1 base, and 6 bases separated the two germline ends. Germline V gene sequence: CDR1 LNHDA, CDR2 SQIVND (reference sequence). The CDR3 length is 15 residues. CDR3 in amino acids: CASSIQGSGANVLTF. The CDR3 DNA is TGTGCCAGTAGTATACAGGGGTCTGGGGCCAACGTCCTGACTTTC.

J is TRBJ1-2 and V is TRBV6-1; 9 bases align to TRBD1. J was trimmed by 1 base and V by 0 bases; bases with no gene match: 6. The CDR3 extends over 17 amino acids. The germline gives CDR1 MNHNS, CDR2 SASEGT. In DNA, the CDR3 is TGTGCCAGCAGTGAAGCCGGACAGGGGCGCTTTAACTATGGCTACACCTTC. As protein: CASSEAGQGRFNYGYTF.

This rearrangement joins TRBV9 to TRBJ2-3, with D hard to call. The V end was cut by 4 bases, the J end by 7 bases, with 10 bases between. The length of the CDR3 is 12 residues. Germline assignment: CDR1 SGDLS and CDR2 YYNGEE. The CDR3 is CASSLDGYTQYF. The CDR3 bases are TGTGCCAGCAGCCTAGATGGCTATACGCAGTATTTT.

The chain carries TRBV4-2 and TRBJ1-5, with TRBD1 as a possible D gene (6 bases). Germline-derived CDR1 and CDR2 are LGHNA and YNFKEQ. The V and J ends lost 4 bases and 7 bases respectively, with 14 bases between them. The CDR3 runs 14 residues. CDR3 bases: TGTGCCAGCAGCCTTCGGGGGGCTGGACAGCCCCAGCATTTT. Translating gives CASSLRGAGQPQHF.

J is TRBJ2-1 and V is TRBV29-1; 7 positions agree with TRBD1. V was clipped by 1 base and J by 2 bases; unmatched bases: 11. From germline, CDR1 is SQVTM and CDR2 ANQGSEA. The CDR3 is 17 residues long. The CDR3 region has the DNA TGCAGCGTTGAAGGAGTAGCGAGGACAGGTGCCTACAATGAGCAGTTCTTC. This codes for CSVEGVARTGAYNEQFF.

The rearrangement links TRBV7-2 to TRBJ1-5; the D gene is possibly TRBD1 (6 bases). V was trimmed by 0 bases and J by 2 bases, leaving 11 bases between them. Germline V CDR1 and CDR2: SGHTA, FQGNSA. The CDR3 contains 16 residues. The CDR3, as DNA: TGTGCCAGCAGCTTAGCGGGCAGGGGTCGCAATCAGCCCCAGCATTTT. Amino acids: CASSLAGRGRNQPQHF. Complete variable domain (other parts from reference TRBV7-2 and TRBJ1-5): GAGVSQSPSNKVTEKGKDVELRCDPISGHTALYWYRQSLGQGLEFLIYFQGNSAPDKSGLPSDRFSAERTGGSVSTLTIQRTQQEDSAVYLCASSLAGRGRNQPQHFGDGTRLSIL.

CDR3 coding DNA: TGTGCCAGCAGCTCCACCGGGACTAGCGACGGGCAGTTCTTC. This encodes CASSSTGTSDGQFF. The chain couples TRBV7-9 to TRBJ2-1; 10 bases line up with TRBD2. Per the germline V gene, CDR1 is SEHNR and CDR2 is FQNEAQ (reference sequence). There are 14 residues in the CDR3. After removal of 4 bases from V and 12 bases from J, the junction contained 9 bases not matched to a gene.